This TCR beta chain originates from a study of beta chain features in type 1 diabetes. Isolated RNA was reverse transcribed in full, so expressed TCRB transcripts were sequenced. TCRdb's table, derived via immunoSEQ multiplex PCR, lists solely in-frame clones and lacks some. The sample records some 300,000 clones, around 7.3% being singletons. The germline gives CDR1 ENHRY, CDR2 SYGVKD. The V end lost 6 bases, the J end lost 2 bases, and 10 bases lay between the germline ends. The CDR3 length is 13 residues. General study findings and limits: Because the template was cDNA, high-expressing cells might be over-represented. For Type 1 diabetes patients, all four CD4+ subsets carried TCRB CDR3s that were moderately but significantly shorter. Although PCR might favor shorter templates, it would do so equally in patients and controls.

Only a few counts were recorded for this clone. Its antigen is as yet unknown. Sequencing was performed on central memory CD4+ T cells from blood. The origin of this receptor is a young woman in good health. The gene calls are TRBV10-3 and TRBJ1-2, with a weak D call TRBD1 (5 bases). The CDR3: CAISSGTNYGYTF. The CDR3, as DNA: TGTGCCATCAGCTCCGGGACGAACTATGGCTACACCTTC.